This T cell receptor (beta chain) stems from a study of T-cell memory formation after mild COVID-19. Study information: Each donor largely had its own TCR clusters. General study results and limits: CD8+ contracting clones occupied EMRA, while CD4+ ones occupied mainly CM and EM.

Germline loops: CDR1 SGHRS, CDR2 YFSETQ. Trimming cost V 3 bases and J 1 base, with 13 bases left between them. The CDR3 is made up of 15 amino acids. On this clonotype: What it binds is not known.

TCRdb reanalysed the 5' RACE reads using MiXCR and keeps one entry per CDR3 protein. The table includes over 45,000 distinct CDR3 sequences, around 9.7% detected once. V usage is TRBV5-1 and J usage is TRBJ1-1, with D possibly TRBD1 on 6 matching bases. Material for sequencing was PBMCs or a T cell subset sorted from them (not recorded which). The receptor's source is an adult woman who had mild COVID-19 (a few samples of this study predate the infection). Cell type and time point are not known. For the CDR3, the DNA is TGCGCCAGCAGCTCTAGACAGGCGGAGAACACTGAAGCTTTCTTT. Protein product: CASSSRQAENTEAFF.